One and the same sample provided the 19 T cell receptor beta chains below, sequenced in a study of blood T cell repertoires in COVID-19. TCRdb's copy holds only in-frame clones and misses some; the assay was immunoSEQ multiplex PCR. In the table there are hundreds of thousands of clones, approximately 83% of which are singletons. Sequenced: peripheral blood. The origin of the receptors is a woman aged 40 to 50 with active or convalescent COVID-19.

The CDR3 region has the DNA TGTGCCAGCAGCTTAGGGGGCCACAGCTCCTACGAGCAGTACTTC. Protein sequence: CASSLGGHSSYEQYF. The chain joins TRBV11-2 to TRBJ2-7, with D possibly matching TRBD1 (5 bases). With 1 base removed from V and 0 bases from J, the gap between germline ends came to 10 bases. Germline V gene data show CDR1 as SGHAT and CDR2 as FQNNGV. CDR3 size: 15 residues.

The chain recombines TRBV20-1 with TRBJ1-1; D gene ambiguous. The V and J ends lost 3 bases and 10 bases respectively, with 15 bases between them. CDR3 length: 12 amino acids. The germline V gene has CDR1 DFQATT and CDR2 SNEGSKA (reference sequence). The CDR3 here is CSASTPGYGAFF. The CDR3 DNA reads TGCAGTGCTAGTACCCCGGGGTATGGAGCTTTCTTT.

This sequence joins TRBV28 and TRBJ1-3, with D possibly being TRBD1 (5 bases). V lost 6 bases, J lost 2 bases, and 11 bases lay in between. Germline V gives CDR1 MDHEN, CDR2 SYDVKM. This CDR3 is 14 amino acids long. The CDR3 sequence: CASSIAGAGNTIYF. The CDR3 bases are TGTGCCAGCAGCATCGCGGGGGCTGGAAACACCATATATTTT.

The chain employs TRBV4-3 and TRBJ1-2; maybe TRBD1 (5 bases). V was clipped by 2 bases and J by 4 bases, with 11 bases between them. The CDR3 loop spans 14 amino acids. Germline CDR1 LGHNA, CDR2 YSLEER. The CDR3 loop reads CASSQPRAPYGYTF. CDR3 bases: TGCGCCAGCAGCCAACCCAGGGCTCCCTATGGCTACACCTTC.

This clone has only a few counts. V gene TRBV3-1 (or the pseudogene TRBV3-2) combines with J gene TRBJ1-2, with 10 bases identical to TRBD1. Germline CDR1 reads LGHDT; CDR2 reads YNNKEL (reference sequence). CDR3 size: 14 residues. With 1 base clipped from V and 8 bases from J, the junction kept 4 bases outside the gene matches. CDR3 region: CASSQATGGIGYTF. CDR3 nucleotide sequence: TGTGCCAGCAGCCAAGCGACAGGGGGCATAGGCTACACCTTC.

The J gene is TRBJ2-7, the V gene TRBV9; the D is unclear. Trimming removed 0 bases from V and 2 bases from J, with 9 bases in between. The CDR3 loop spans 14 amino acids. Germline CDR1 is SGDLS and CDR2 is YYNGEE. CDR3 residues: CASSVGGQTYEQYF. The CDR3, as DNA: TGTGCCAGCAGCGTAGGTGGTCAGACCTACGAGCAGTACTTC.

This clone appeared a single time. V gene TRBV30 combines with J gene TRBJ1-2; D is uncertain. This CDR3 region has 14 residues. Trimming shortened V by 3 bases and J by 4 bases, and 15 bases separated the two germline ends. Per the germline V gene, CDR1 is GTSNPN and CDR2 is SVGIG (reference sequence). CDR3 sequence reads: CAWSNGERLYGYTF. The DNA for the CDR3 is TGTGCCTGGAGCAACGGGGAAAGACTCTATGGCTACACCTTC.

The gene calls are TRBV7-2 and TRBJ1-2; a weak D match, TRBD1 (5 bases). In germline, CDR1 is SGHTA, CDR2 FQGNSA. V lost 5 bases and J lost 3, with 13 bases in between. The CDR3 is 14 residues long. This CDR3 is CASSPLRGDYGYTF. CDR3 nucleotide sequence: TGTGCCAGCAGCCCCCTTCGGGGGGACTATGGCTACACCTTC. The entire variable domain, with the rest obtained from reference TRBV7-2 and TRBJ1-2, is as follows: GAGVSQSPSNKVTEKGKDVELRCDPISGHTALYWYRQSLGQGLEFLIYFQGNSAPDKSGLPSDRFSAERTGGSVSTLTIQRTQQEDSAVYLCASSPLRGDYGYTFGSGTRLTVV.

This clone was observed a handful of times. No DNA is shown, since the ends of the CDR3 on it are uncertain; the CDR3 is the one TCRdb lists. The chain joins TRBV27 to TRBJ1-6. The CDR3 adds up to 12 amino acids, both ends counted. Germline CDR1 is MNHEY and CDR2 is SMNVEV (reference sequence). The CDR3 reads CASSSSPGPLHF.

The chain recombines TRBV10-2 with TRBJ2-5, with D unclear. This CDR3 has 13 amino acids. Germline lookup yields CDR1 WSHSY and CDR2 SAAADI. V was pared by 8 bases and J by 4 bases, with 14 bases between. This CDR3 reads CASSAARGETQYF. As DNA, the CDR3 is TGCGCCAGCTCGGCTGCTAGAGGAGAGACCCAGTACTTC.

Note on this clone: The sample carries other DNA sequences with the same CDR3. This sequence joins TRBV6-5 and TRBJ1-2; 10 positions agree with TRBD1. Germline V gives CDR1 MNHEY, CDR2 SVGAGI. CDR3 length: 14 residues. The V gene end was trimmed by 6 bases and the J gene end by 2 bases; junction bases not matched to a gene: 3. The DNA of the CDR3 is TGTGCCAGCAGCAGGACAGGGGGGAACTATGGCTACACCTTC. This codes for CASSRTGGNYGYTF.

The CDR3 DNA follows: TGTGCCAGCAGCGGGAAAGGGGGCGGTAATTCACCCCTCCACTTT. This sequence encodes CASSGKGGGNSPLHF. The chain recombines TRBV5-4 with TRBJ1-6; TRBD1 matches at 7 bases. CDR3 length: 15 amino acids. V gave up 4 bases and J gave up 6 bases; unmatched junction bases: 7. Germline CDR1 is SGHNT and CDR2 is YYREEE (reference sequence).

The chain uses TRBV30 and TRBJ1-3; tentative D call: TRBD1 (5 bases). From germline, CDR1 is GTSNPN and CDR2 SVGIG (reference sequence). This CDR3 is 13 amino acids long. V was shortened by 8 bases and J by 10 bases, with 21 bases between the two germline ends. CDR3 sequence reads: CARGEGSLRTIYF. The CDR3 nucleotides read TGTGCCCGCGGGGAGGGGAGCCTCAGGACCATATATTTT.

The chain carries TRBV19 and TRBJ1-2, with 10 bases identical to TRBD1. Germline-derived CDR1 and CDR2 are LNHDA and SQIVND (reference sequence). The CDR3 loop spans 15 amino acids. V shed 8 bases, J shed 6 bases, and the junction held 12 bases outside the gene matches. The CDR3 sequence is CASFLPGQGKHGYTF. DNA of the CDR3: TGTGCCAGTTTTCTTCCGGGACAGGGGAAGCATGGCTACACCTTC.

The V and J genes are TRBV28 and TRBJ1-1, with D possibly matching TRBD1 (6 bases). This CDR3 has 16 amino acids. The V end lost 4 bases, the J end lost 2 bases, and 17 bases lay between the germline ends. Per the germline V gene, CDR1 is MDHEN and CDR2 is SYDVKM. CDR3 sequence reads: CASSSEMDSVNTEAFF. The CDR3, as DNA: TGTGCCAGCAGTTCCGAAATGGACAGCGTTAACACTGAAGCTTTCTTT.

This chain joins TRBV24-1 and TRBJ1-1; TRBD1 is a possible D gene (5 bases). Germline CDR1 is KGHDR and CDR2 is SFDVKD. V was cut by 4 bases and J by 3 bases, with 5 bases left in between. This CDR3 comprises 12 residues. The CDR3 coding sequence is TGTGCCACCAGTGACAGGGACACTGAAGCTTTCTTT. It yields the protein CATSDRDTEAFF.

The rearrangement uses TRBV7-9 and TRBJ2-1; TRBD2 agrees at 10 bases. The CDR3 extends over 16 amino acids. The V gene's germline CDR1 is SEHNR and CDR2 FQNEAQ (reference sequence). Trimming cost V 4 bases and J 6 bases; bases outside gene matches: 9. Here the CDR3 reads CASSYALAGARNEQFF. The CDR3 DNA reads TGTGCCAGCAGCTATGCTCTAGCGGGAGCTCGCAATGAGCAGTTCTTC. Based on the CDR3 plus reference TRBV7-9 and TRBJ2-1, the full variable domain is DTGVSQNPRHKITKRGQNVTFRCDPISEHNRLYWYRQTLGQGPEFLTYFQNEAQLEKSRLLSDRFSAERPKGSFSTLEIQRTEQGDSAMYLCASSYALAGARNEQFFGPGTRLTVL.

V is TRBV5-1 and J is TRBJ1-3; TRBD1 aligns across 8 bases. The CDR3 is 14 residues long. The germline gives CDR1 SGHRS, CDR2 YFSETQ. V trimming: 0 bases; J trimming: 7 bases; junction bases outside the gene matches: 3. The CDR3 DNA reads TGCGCCAGCAGCTTGGGACAGGGGTATAACACCATATATTTT. Translation: CASSLGQGYNTIYF.

The chain recombines TRBV21-1 with TRBJ2-3; TRBD1 is the table's D call, not checked against the DNA. TRBV21-1 is listed as a pseudogene. This CDR3 is 14 amino acids long. The CDR3 DNA follows: TGTGCCACCCTGGGACATCGTGTAGCAGATACGCAGTATTTT. Translated: CATLGHRVADTQYF.